Listed below are T cell receptor beta chains from one sample, sequenced in a study of regulatory T cells in long-lasting Graves disease. Each CDR3 protein gets one entry after TCRdb re-called the multiplex PCR reads with MiXCR. The data contain hundreds of thousands of distinct CDR3 sequences, about 15% of them singletons. This sample also belongs to another study, concerning T cells in Graves' hyperthyroidism and ophthalmopathy.

This specimen was peripheral blood mononuclear cells (PBMCs), taken at new diagnosis, from a patient treated with antithyroid drugs. The receptor set was obtained from a woman aged 35 to 59 with Graves disease. Both conserved end residues are part of each CDR3. Fields, in order: V gene, J gene, D gene, clone size, CDR3 protein, CDR3 DNA. The D gene is left open where the match is weak. Clone size is stated in some rows and not others, as once, few, many or a class when expanded.

>TRBV4-1|TRBJ1-2|-|many
CASSQDRGANYGYTF
TGCGCCAGCAGCCAAGACAGAGGAGCTAACTATGGCTACACCTTC
>TRBV11-2|TRBJ2-5|-|-
CASSSVTQYF
TGTGCCAGCAGCTCGGTTACCCAGTACTTC
>TRBV12-3/TRBV12-4|TRBJ2-2|TRBD1|-
CASSFLFRKGAQKNTGELFF
TGTGCCAGCAGTTTTTTATTTCGTAAGGGGGCGCAAAAAAACACCGGGGAGCTGTTTTTT
>TRBV5-1|TRBJ2-2|TRBD1|-
CASATLSPGGTGVTGELFF
TGCGCCAGCGCCACCTTATCGCCCGGAGGGACAGGGGTCACCGGGGAGCTGTTTTTT
>TRBV7-6|TRBJ1-5|TRBD1|-
CASSLGDRGLGGNQPQHF
TGTGCCAGCAGCTTAGGGGACAGGGGGCTCGGTGGCAATCAGCCCCAGCATTTT
>TRBV4-1|TRBJ1-1|TRBD1|-
CASSHRYRGANTEAFF
TGCGCCAGCAGCCACCGTTACAGGGGAGCCAACACTGAAGCTTTCTTT
>TRBV30|TRBJ2-1|-|many
CAWTAGTGGLEQFF
TGTGCCTGGACCGCGGGTACGGGGGGCCTTGAGCAGTTCTTC
>TRBV5-1|TRBJ1-2|-|-
CASSLGLLDRNYGYTF
TGCGCCAGCAGCTTGGGCCTACTGGACAGAAACTATGGCTACACCTTC
>TRBV12-3/TRBV12-4|TRBJ2-1|TRBD2|few
CASRRTSGGGVYNEQFF
TGTGCCAGCAGACGGACTAGCGGGGGGGGGGTTTACAATGAGCAGTTCTTC
>TRBV19|TRBJ2-3|TRBD1|few
CASRRTGDNSLADTQYF
TGTGCCAGTAGGAGGACAGGGGATAACTCACTCGCGGATACGCAGTATTTT
>TRBV3-1|TRBJ1-1|TRBD1|many
CASSQGNRGLMNTEAFF
TGTGCCAGCAGCCAAGGAAACAGGGGACTAATGAACACTGAAGCTTTCTTT
>TRBV12-3/TRBV12-4|TRBJ2-3|-|many
CASSFLQGGTDTQYF
TGTGCCAGCAGTTTTTTGCAGGGGGGTACAGATACGCAGTATTTT
>TRBV27|TRBJ2-3|-|-
CASRVGGGQGTQYF
TGTGCCAGCAGAGTAGGAGGGGGGCAGGGTACGCAGTATTTT
>TRBV7-9|TRBJ2-3|TRBD2|many
CASSLFSRGEGDTQYF
TGTGCCAGCAGCTTATTCTCACGGGGGGAGGGGGATACGCAGTATTTT
>TRBV12-3/TRBV12-4|TRBJ1-1|-|many
CASSNRVAEAFF
TGTGCCAGCAGTAACAGGGTTGCTGAAGCTTTCTTT
>TRBV13|TRBJ2-5|TRBD1|few
CASSLQGARETQYF
TGTGCCAGCAGCCTTCAGGGGGCGCGGGAGACCCAGTACTTC
>TRBV7-2|TRBJ1-6|-|-
CASSPTGRRNSPLHF
TGTGCCAGCAGCCCAACCGGGCGGAGGAATTCACCCCTCCACTTT
>TRBV7-9|TRBJ2-7|TRBD1|-
CASSLGVPGQGHEQYF
TGTGCCAGCAGCCTGGGTGTACCGGGACAGGGCCACGAGCAGTACTTC
>TRBV12-3/TRBV12-4|TRBJ2-2|-|once
CASSLGGLYRDTGELFF
TGTGCCAGCAGTTTAGGGGGCTTATATAGGGACACCGGGGAGCTGTTTTTT
>TRBV29-1|TRBJ2-5|-|few
CSVDGQQETQYF
TGCAGCGTTGACGGACAGCAAGAGACCCAGTACTTC
>TRBV6-5|TRBJ1-6|-|-
CASSYSTGPSSYNSPLHF
TGTGCCAGCAGTTACTCGACAGGCCCAAGCTCCTATAATTCACCCCTCCACTTT
>TRBV30|TRBJ1-4|-|few
CAWSSQANEKLFF
TGTGCCTGGAGTAGTCAGGCTAATGAAAAACTGTTTTTT
>TRBV2|TRBJ2-7|-|few
CASRQDLIYEQYF
TGTGCCAGCAGACAAGATTTAATCTACGAGCAGTACTTC
>TRBV7-3|TRBJ2-7|TRBD1|many
CASSLTGTGTNEQYF
TGTGCCAGCAGCTTAACGGGGACAGGGACCAACGAGCAGTACTTC
>TRBV12-3/TRBV12-4|TRBJ1-1|-|many
CASSLWGQNTEAFF
TGTGCCAGCAGTTTATGGGGCCAGAACACTGAAGCTTTCTTT
>TRBV5-1|TRBJ2-5|-|-
CASSLGQVVETQYF
TGCGCCAGCAGCTTGGGACAGGTAGTCGAGACCCAGTACTTC
>TRBV7-9|TRBJ2-7|-|many
CASSSSVPYEQYF
TGTGCCAGCAGCTCGTCCGTACCCTACGAGCAGTACTTC
>TRBV18|TRBJ1-6|-|many
CASSPPGGRLNSPLHF
TGTGCCAGCTCCCCTCCCGGTGGCAGGCTTAATTCACCCCTCCACTTT
>TRBV18|TRBJ1-3|-|-
CASSPQEGRLTGNTIYF
TGTGCCAGCTCACCACAGGAGGGGCGTTTAACTGGAAACACCATATATTTT
>TRBV6-5|TRBJ2-1|-|many
CASSFRDWNEQFF
TGTGCCAGCAGTTTCCGGGACTGGAATGAGCAGTTCTTC
>TRBV5-8|TRBJ2-7|-|many
CASTPGSGRGIHEQYF
TGTGCCAGCACCCCGGGAAGCGGCAGGGGCATCCACGAGCAGTACTTC
>TRBV19|TRBJ1-2|TRBD1|-
CASTNGQGMASGYTF
TGTGCCAGTACCAATGGACAGGGGATGGCAAGTGGCTACACCTTC
>TRBV5-1|TRBJ2-1|TRBD1|-
CASSTGQGYEQFF
TGCGCCAGCAGCACTGGACAGGGATATGAGCAGTTCTTC
>TRBV12-3/TRBV12-4|TRBJ1-5|-|many
CASSRMGGQGNQPQHF
TGTGCCAGCAGTCGTATGGGGGGCCAAGGCAATCAGCCCCAGCATTTT
>TRBV6-2/TRBV6-3|TRBJ2-1|-|-
CASIGLSSYNEQFF
TGTGCCAGCATAGGGCTAAGCTCCTACAATGAGCAGTTCTTC
>TRBV28|TRBJ2-7|-|few
CASRGTPSPEQYF
TGTGCCAGCAGAGGGACACCCTCCCCCGAGCAGTACTTC
>TRBV3-1|TRBJ2-1|TRBD2|-
CASSPISGGQYNEQFF
TGTGCCAGCAGCCCGATTTCGGGGGGGCAGTACAATGAGCAGTTCTTC
>TRBV3-1|TRBJ1-2|TRBD1|many
CASSHQQGNYGYTF
TGTGCCAGCAGCCATCAACAGGGGAACTATGGCTACACCTTC
>TRBV9|TRBJ1-2|-|few
CASSPLGSGEGGYTF
TGTGCCAGCAGCCCCCTCGGGTCGGGAGAGGGTGGCTACACCTTC
>TRBV9|TRBJ2-2|-|-
CASSLEWRDTGELFF
TGTGCCAGCAGCCTAGAGTGGAGGGATACCGGGGAGCTGTTTTTT
>TRBV6-1|TRBJ1-5|-|many
CASSEVGIGSQPQHF
TGTGCCAGCAGTGAAGTTGGGATCGGAAGCCAGCCCCAGCATTTT
>TRBV12-3/TRBV12-4|TRBJ2-1|-|many
CASSLERALSSYNEQFF
TGTGCCAGCAGTTTAGAGAGGGCACTCAGCTCCTACAATGAGCAGTTCTTC
>TRBV2|TRBJ1-2|-|many
CASSEEKEGIYGYTF
TGTGCCAGCAGTGAAGAGAAAGAGGGTATCTATGGCTACACCTTC
>TRBV5-5|TRBJ1-4|-|many
CASSFSGANEKLFF
TGTGCCAGCAGCTTTTCAGGGGCTAATGAAAAACTGTTTTTT
>TRBV19|TRBJ1-2|TRBD1|-
CASRRGQGPNYGYTF
TGTGCCTCACGGAGGGGACAGGGCCCTAACTATGGCTACACCTTC
>TRBV30|TRBJ1-1|-|many
CAWEIATEAFF
TGTGCCTGGGAAATAGCGACTGAAGCTTTCTTT
>TRBV29-1|TRBJ2-1|TRBD2|-
CSVEGLAGGEQFF
TGCAGCGTTGAAGGACTAGCGGGGGGAGAGCAGTTCTTC
>TRBV7-9|TRBJ1-1|-|-
CASRISGGTEAFF
TGTGCCAGCAGAATTTCGGGGGGAACTGAAGCTTTCTTT
>TRBV6-1|TRBJ2-7|-|many
CASSTQTGKSSYEQYF
TGTGCCAGCAGTACCCAAACAGGGAAGAGCTCCTACGAGCAGTACTTC
>TRBV11-2|TRBJ1-1|-|many
CASSLYLIMNTEAFF
TGTGCCAGCAGCTTATATCTGATCATGAACACTGAAGCTTTCTTT
>TRBV20-1|TRBJ2-7|TRBD1|-
CSARTGGVYEQYF
TGCAGTGCTAGGACAGGGGGCGTTTACGAGCAGTACTTC
>TRBV5-4|TRBJ2-1|-|few
CASSLGYPNEQFF
TGTGCCAGCAGCTTGGGGTACCCGAATGAGCAGTTCTTC
>TRBV7-9|TRBJ2-5|-|few
CASSAGTSGETQYF
TGTGCCAGCAGCGCCGGGACGTCGGGTGAGACCCAGTACTTC
>TRBV20-1|TRBJ1-5|TRBD1|many
CSARDRSFNQPQHF
TGCAGTGCCCGGGACAGGTCATTCAATCAGCCCCAGCATTTT
>TRBV20-1|TRBJ2-1|TRBD1|many
CSVAGQGRWYEQFF
TGCAGTGTCGCGGGACAGGGGCGTTGGTATGAGCAGTTCTTC
>TRBV7-9|TRBJ1-5|-|-
CASSLGWGGDQPQHF
TGTGCCAGCAGCTTAGGATGGGGGGGAGATCAGCCCCAGCATTTT